This is a list of T cell receptor beta chains from one sample in a study of T cell repertoires in cytomegalovirus infection. No antigens are known for them. TCRdb reprocessed the reads via MiXCR and lists one record per CDR3 protein. The data hold approximately 1,000,000 distinct CDR3 sequences, with approximately 32% observed a single time. The material was cultured CD8+ T cells from PBMCs, obtained from culture after CMV antigen stimulation. These receptors were collected from a human donor in good health (CMV status not recorded). Some clones in this sample may be carry-over from other donors' samples. CDR3s leave out the opening cysteine and the closing phenylalanine or tryptophan. Each record gives: V gene, CDR3 length, CDR3 protein.

>TRBV2|15
ASTTLADRGNNYGYT
>TRBV19|11
ASKAGGTDTQY
>TRBV20-1|11
SARDRGGYGYT
>TRBV13|13
ASSPRRRGGDTQY
>TRBV4-1|15
ASSQTTSGVATDTQY
>TRBV12-5|20
ASGFLLENQNRQGGPTDTQY
>TRBV12-3/TRBV12-4|14
ASSSLGTSLNYEQY
>TRBV5-8|12
VSSNRDTSYEQY
>TRBV4-1|13
ASSQEGRGRDPLH
>TRBV7-2|14
ASSLADRGRNQPQH
>TRBV20-1|14
RHPGQGDLSTDTQY
>TRBV25-1|11
ASSLKGGYEQY
>TRBV11-1|13
ASSHPGQDYYEQY
>TRBV29-1|9
SVEEFPEAF
>TRBV12-3/TRBV12-4|15
ASSPSGFGSKVYEQY
>TRBV25-1|16
ASTNPGGTGELQETQY
>TRBV19|13
ASRDPSQGTDTQY
>TRBV19|10
ATAGQNYEQY
>TRBV7-9|10
ASRQGGDTQY
>TRBV6-1|13
ASRLRDTASYEQY
>TRBV5-6|17
ASSLIRGGAGGVTDTQY
>TRBV6-2/TRBV6-3|13
ASSYLTASTGELF
>TRBV18|15
ASSPTGTSSYNSPLH
>TRBV28|16
ASSLRRLAGLGTDTQY
>TRBV29-1|9
STVTGGEQY
>TRBV7-9|13
ASSLGGATHYGYT
>TRBV2|12
ASVSGGPPLEQF
>TRBV4-1|13
ASSQDPTENYGYT
>TRBV2|14
ASSEALQGLHSPLH
>TRBV2|10
ASMDRVDGYT
>TRBV27|13
ASAMTGRGNQPQH
>TRBV7-9|12
ASSLYNRGNEQY
>TRBV24-1|12
ATSDWITEDTQY
>TRBV12-3/TRBV12-4|11
ASSLTGWTEAF
>TRBV4-1|12
ASSQEVINQPQH
>TRBV7-8|16
ASSLPASGTEATDTQY
>TRBV7-6|16
ASSLDVGLAGPTDTQY